One and the same sample provided the 18 T cell receptor beta chains below, sequenced in a study of T cells in Graves' hyperthyroidism and ophthalmopathy. Template material for amplifying TCR beta CDR3 regions consisted of RNA transcripts. HTBI primers were employed in a first-round RT-PCR of the TCR CDR3. Each CDR3 protein gets one entry after TCRdb re-called the multiplex PCR reads with MiXCR. The repertoire includes 500,000 to 550,000 distinct CDR3 sequences, around 20% of them detected once, and less than 55% sits in the top ten. Sequenced material: blood. The receptors were gathered from a middle-aged man with Graves' ophthalmopathy.

This clonotype occurred a few times. This chain connects TRBV7-2 to TRBJ1-1; D remains ambiguous. The germline V gene encodes CDR1 SGHTA and CDR2 FQGNSA. This CDR3 has 14 residues. Trimming stripped 6 bases from V and 1 base from J, with 12 bases between. CDR3 amino acids: CASRVGVTNTEAFF. The CDR3, as DNA: TGTGCCAGCAGGGTAGGAGTTACGAACACTGAAGCTTTCTTT.

In this sample, this clonotype turned up many times. The chain employs TRBV2 and TRBJ2-7, with TRBD2 matching 9 bases. Germline V gives CDR1 SNHLY, CDR2 FYNNEI. The trim removed 6 bases at V and 4 bases at J, leaving 7 bases unmatched. The CDR3 loop spans 14 amino acids. This CDR3 reads CASRLAGNMYEQYF. The CDR3 DNA is TGTGCCAGCAGGCTAGCGGGGAATATGTACGAGCAGTACTTC.

The chain combines TRBV29-1 with TRBJ2-7; TRBD2 agrees at 13 bases. In germline, CDR1 is SQVTM, CDR2 ANQGSEA. Trimming cost V 3 bases and J 0 bases; bases outside gene matches: 5. The CDR3 covers 16 residues. The CDR3 nucleotides are TGCAGCGTTGATGGGACTAGCGGGGCGAGCTCCTACGAGCAGTACTTC. Its protein is CSVDGTSGASSYEQYF.

This chain joins TRBV9 and TRBJ2-5; 8 nucleotides match TRBD2. Trimming at V came to 0 bases and at J to 1 base, leaving 2 bases not matched to a gene. There are 15 residues in the CDR3. Germline V gives CDR1 SGDLS, CDR2 YYNGEE. Here the CDR3 DNA reads TGTGCCAGCAGCGTAGTAGCGGGGACCCAAGAGACCCAGTACTTC. As protein: CASSVVAGTQETQYF.

This clonotype was found many times. The chain combines TRBV18 with TRBJ2-7; no clear D. Deletions cut 4 bases from V and 2 bases from J, with 12 bases between. This CDR3 has 14 amino acids. Germline V lookup: CDR1 KGHSH, CDR2 LQKENI. The CDR3 DNA sequence: TGTGCCAGCTCACTCGTCGGCCAAGCCTACGAGCAGTACTTC. It yields the protein CASSLVGQAYEQYF.

The chain recombines TRBV10-3 with TRBJ2-7; D is unresolved. Looked up from germline, CDR1 is ENHRY and CDR2 is SYGVKD. With 3 bases removed from V and 0 bases from J, the gap between germline ends came to 12 bases. CDR3 length equals 15 residues. Here the CDR3 reads CAISDRRTASYEQYF. CDR3 DNA sequence: TGTGCCATCAGTGATCGTCGCACCGCCTCCTACGAGCAGTACTTC.

This clonotype was recorded at least ten times. The chain recombines TRBV18 with TRBJ2-3, with 8 bases fitting TRBD2. Trimming cost V 3 bases and J 4 bases; bases outside gene matches: 6. The CDR3 totals 15 residues. Per germline, CDR1 KGHSH and CDR2 LQKENI. This chain's CDR3 is CASSPLSGGADTQYF. The DNA of the CDR3 is TGTGCCAGCTCACCGTTAAGCGGGGGCGCAGATACGCAGTATTTT.

This clonotype was observed a handful of times. The chain combines TRBV4-1 with TRBJ1-2; D gene uncertain. V dropped 0 bases and J dropped 0 bases, with 14 bases sitting between them. The germline CDR1 and CDR2 sequences are MGHRA and YSYEKL. The CDR3 has 17 amino acids. The DNA of the CDR3 is TGCGCCAGCAGCCAAGATCGTACTCTGGCAGCTAACTATGGCTACACCTTC. This encodes CASSQDRTLAANYGYTF.

Many counts were recorded for this clonotype. One end of the junction does not line up with germline, which may come from a read error. The gene calls are TRBV6-1 and TRBJ2-7, with 9 bases lining up with TRBD2. This CDR3 contains 15 residues. CDR1 MNHNS and CDR2 SASEGT come from the germline V gene. For the CDR3, the DNA is TGTGCCAGCAGGGACTCTAGCGGGAACTCCAACGAGCAGTACTTC. Its translation is CASRDSSGNSNEQYF.

This chain joins TRBV30 and TRBJ2-5, with 10 bases that match TRBD2. This CDR3 contains 15 residues. Germline CDR1 GTSNPN, CDR2 SVGIG (reference sequence). The J segment lost 5 bases and the V segment lost 0 bases, leaving 6 bases of the junction unmatched. CDR3 coding DNA: TGTGCCTGGAGTGTCCAAGCGGGGGGGAGGGAGACCCAGTACTTC. It yields the protein CAWSVQAGGRETQYF.

Only a few counts were recorded for this clonotype. A single base separates this from a much larger clone, so it may be a read error. This chain links TRBV2 with TRBJ1-6, with D unresolved. Trimming stripped 0 bases from V and 0 bases from J, with 3 bases between. CDR1 and CDR2 from the germline V gene are SNHLY and FYNNEI. CDR3 length: 15 amino acids. CDR3 sequence reads: CASSEASSYNSPLHF. DNA of the CDR3: TGTGCCAGCAGTGAAGCGAGCTCCTATAATTCACCCCTCCACTTT. Looking up the rest from reference TRBV2 and TRBJ1-6 gives the full variable domain: EPEVTQTPSHQVTQMGQEVILRCVPISNHLYFYWYRQILGQKVEFLVSFYNNEISEKSEIFDDQFSVERPDGSNFTLKIRSTKLEDSAMYFCASSEASSYNSPLHFGNGTRLTVT.

The chain employs TRBV10-3 and TRBJ2-5, with a tentative D call TRBD2 (5 bases). This CDR3 has 13 amino acids. Germline CDR1 reads ENHRY; CDR2 reads SYGVKD. The germline V and J ends were trimmed by 4 bases and 5 bases, with 11 bases remaining between them. CDR3 sequence reads: CAISGNRGETQYF. In DNA, the CDR3 is TGTGCCATCAGTGGTAACAGAGGGGAGACCCAGTACTTC.

There are many counts of this clonotype. This chain uses TRBV9 with TRBJ2-1; TRBD2 matches at 7 bases. CDR3 length equals 15 residues. The V gene's germline CDR1 is SGDLS and CDR2 YYNGEE. The V and J ends lost 0 bases and 3 bases, in that order; junction bases with no gene match: 3. This CDR3 is CASSVDGGGYNEQFF. CDR3 nucleotides: TGTGCCAGCAGCGTAGATGGCGGGGGCTACAATGAGCAGTTCTTC.

This rearrangement joins TRBV4-3 to TRBJ2-5; TRBD2 might be the D (6 bases). The CDR3 has 13 amino acids. Germline loops: CDR1 LGHNA, CDR2 YSLEER. Trimming stripped 1 base from V and 7 bases from J, with 10 bases between. CDR3 bases: TGCGCCAGCAGCCAAGCGGGGGTTGGGACCCAGTACTTC. Translated, it gives CASSQAGVGTQYF.

This clonotype was counted only a few times. The chain has TRBV10-2 and TRBJ1-2; tentative D call: TRBD1 (5 bases). Trimming took off 2 bases at V and 7 bases at J, with 14 bases between the two ends. The CDR3 spans 14 residues. Germline CDR1 and CDR2: WSHSY and SAAADI. As DNA, the CDR3 is TGCGCCAGCAGTGAGCTCGGGGGAAGGGGTGGCTACACCTTC. Translating it yields CASSELGGRGGYTF.

Comments on this clonotype: A clone one base away is much larger, so this may be a read error. The chain recombines TRBV5-4 with TRBJ2-1; D is possibly TRBD1 (5 bases). The V end lost 2 bases, the J end lost 4 bases, and 7 bases lay between the germline ends. The CDR3 contains 13 residues. Germline lookup yields CDR1 SGHNT and CDR2 YYREEE (reference sequence). The CDR3 region has the DNA TGTGCCAGCAGCTTTAACAGGTACAATGAGCAGTTCTTC. Its protein is CASSFNRYNEQFF.

A few counts support this clonotype. This chain uses TRBV29-1 with TRBJ2-1, with D perhaps matching TRBD2 (5 bases). The V end lost 2 bases, the J end lost 4 bases, and 15 bases lay between the germline ends. Germline V lookup: CDR1 SQVTM, CDR2 ANQGSEA. CDR3 size: 15 residues. The CDR3 is CSVEWLADVYNEQFF. DNA for the CDR3: TGCAGCGTTGAATGGCTAGCCGACGTATACAATGAGCAGTTCTTC.

V usage is TRBV7-9 and J usage is TRBJ1-3; 7 nucleotides line up with TRBD1. In germline, CDR1 is SEHNR, CDR2 FQNEAQ (reference sequence). This CDR3 has 18 residues. Trimming at V came to 5 bases and at J to 0 bases, leaving 13 bases not matched to a gene. The CDR3 here is CASSRGGGVKLSGNTIYF. The DNA of the CDR3 is TGTGCCAGCAGCCGAGGAGGGGGCGTCAAGCTCTCTGGAAACACCATATATTTT.